The sequence of this T cell receptor (beta chain) was determined in a study of blood T cell repertoires in COVID-19. Across the study: The study drew acute and convalescent COVID-19 samples from the United States, Italy and Spain. From T cells, B-cell-depleted T cells, or PBMCs came the material, which was cDNA or gDNA.

In the authors' workflow: Amplification with reference gene primers provided the estimates of nucleated cell counts. The repertoire was sequenced with immunoSEQ multiplex PCR; TCRdb's copy has only in-frame clones and lacks some. V and J calls and clone size come straight from that table; D and trimming were deduced from the DNA. Of approximately 290,000 clones detected, 75% to 90% appear once; the ten largest clones hold around 0.84%. This TCR was recovered from a man aged 25-45 years with acute or convalescent COVID-19. Specimen: peripheral blood.

Here the CDR3 reads CASKLSTVGGRNEQFF. CDR3 DNA: TGTGCCAGCAAGTTGTCCACTGTAGGGGGTCGCAATGAGCAGTTCTTC. This chain joins TRBV28 and TRBJ2-1; the D gene is possibly TRBD1 (6 bases). The CDR3 is 16 residues long. Germline-derived CDR1 and CDR2 are MDHEN and SYDVKM. V lost 7 bases, J lost 6 bases, and 22 bases lay in between.